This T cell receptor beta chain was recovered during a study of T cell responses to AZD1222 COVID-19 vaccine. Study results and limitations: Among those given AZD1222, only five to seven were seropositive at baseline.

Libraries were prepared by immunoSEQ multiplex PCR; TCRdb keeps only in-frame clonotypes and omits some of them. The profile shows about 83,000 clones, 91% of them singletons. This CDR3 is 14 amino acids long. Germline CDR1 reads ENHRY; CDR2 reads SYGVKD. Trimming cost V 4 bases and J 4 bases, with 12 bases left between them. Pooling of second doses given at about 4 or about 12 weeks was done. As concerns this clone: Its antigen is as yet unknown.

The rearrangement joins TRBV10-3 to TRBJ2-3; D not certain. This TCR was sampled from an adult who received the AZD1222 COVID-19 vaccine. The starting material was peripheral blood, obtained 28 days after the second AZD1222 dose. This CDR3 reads CAISGRAEADTQYF. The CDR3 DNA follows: TGTGCCATCAGTGGCCGGGCCGAGGCAGATACGCAGTATTTT.